Here is one TCR beta chain with its context. Some clones are missing from TCRdb's copy, which holds only in-frame ones; the method was immunoSEQ multiplex PCR. The table has 230,000 or so clones, roughly 89% seen once. This specimen belongs to a study of blood T cell repertoires in COVID-19. Study background: T cells, B-cell-depleted T cells, or PBMCs supplied cDNA or gDNA.

The CDR3 loop spans 13 amino acids. With 5 bases removed from V and 10 bases from J, the gap between germline ends came to 15 bases. In germline, CDR1 is SGHTA, CDR2 FQGTGA. The chain is built from TRBV7-3 and TRBJ2-1; possibly TRBD1 for D (6 bases). Sequenced sample: peripheral blood. The origin of this receptor is a woman aged 40 to 55 who had recovered from COVID-19. The CDR3 sequence is CASSLSTGFEQFF. The CDR3 coding sequence is TGTGCCAGCAGCCTATCAACAGGGTTCGAGCAGTTCTTC.